This TCR beta chain was identified during a study of beta chain features in type 1 diabetes. Study-wide findings and caveats: Type 1 diabetes patients showed a moderate but significant shortening of TCRB CDR3s in all four CD4+ subsets.

As to this clone: Its target is unknown.

The authors reverse transcribed all of the isolated RNA, so sequencing captured expressed TCRB transcripts. This table comes from immunoSEQ multiplex PCR, and its TCRdb copy is limited to in-frame clones, with some not included. In the table there are about 370,000 clones, roughly 9.8% of which are singletons. Germline V lookup: CDR1 LNHDA, CDR2 SQIVND (reference sequence). V dropped 5 bases and J dropped 7 bases, with 15 bases sitting between them. The CDR3 loop spans 14 amino acids. The sequence came from a man aged 30 to 39 with type 1 diabetes. Sequenced sample: central memory CD4+ T cells from blood. This rearrangement joins TRBV19 to TRBJ2-1, with D tentatively TRBD2 (5 bases). The DNA of the CDR3 is TGTGCCAGTAGTCGAGGGCCCACAAGAAATGAGCAGTTCTTC. Its protein product is CASSRGPTRNEQFF.